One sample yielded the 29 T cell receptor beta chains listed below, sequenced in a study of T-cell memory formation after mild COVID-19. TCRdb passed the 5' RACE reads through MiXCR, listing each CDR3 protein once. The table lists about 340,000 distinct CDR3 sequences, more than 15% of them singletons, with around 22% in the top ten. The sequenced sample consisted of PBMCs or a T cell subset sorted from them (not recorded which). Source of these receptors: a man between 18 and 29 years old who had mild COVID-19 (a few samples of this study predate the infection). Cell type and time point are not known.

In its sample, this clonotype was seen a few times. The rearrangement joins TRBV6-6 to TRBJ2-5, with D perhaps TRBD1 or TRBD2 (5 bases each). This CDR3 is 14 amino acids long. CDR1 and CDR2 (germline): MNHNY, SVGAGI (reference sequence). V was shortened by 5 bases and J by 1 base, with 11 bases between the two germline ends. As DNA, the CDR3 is TGTGCCAGCAGTGGGACGCTGACCCAAGAGACCCAGTACTTC. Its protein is CASSGTLTQETQYF.

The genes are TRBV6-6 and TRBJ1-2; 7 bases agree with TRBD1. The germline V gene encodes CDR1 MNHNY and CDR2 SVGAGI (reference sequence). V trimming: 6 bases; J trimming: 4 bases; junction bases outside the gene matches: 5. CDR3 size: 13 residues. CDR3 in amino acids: CASRRQGSYGYTF. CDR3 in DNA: TGTGCCAGCAGGAGACAGGGTAGCTATGGCTACACCTTC.

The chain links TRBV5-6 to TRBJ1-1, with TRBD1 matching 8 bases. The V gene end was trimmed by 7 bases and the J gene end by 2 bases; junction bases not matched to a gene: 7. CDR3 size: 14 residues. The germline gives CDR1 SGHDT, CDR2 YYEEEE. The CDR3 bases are TGTGCCAGCGACGGGACAGGAGTTAACACTGAAGCTTTCTTT. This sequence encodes CASDGTGVNTEAFF.

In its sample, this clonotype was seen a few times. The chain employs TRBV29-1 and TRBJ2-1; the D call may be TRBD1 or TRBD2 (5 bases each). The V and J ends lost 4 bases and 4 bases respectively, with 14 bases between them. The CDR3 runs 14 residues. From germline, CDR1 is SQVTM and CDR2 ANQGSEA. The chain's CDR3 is CSVVVTAVYNEQFF. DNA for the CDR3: TGCAGCGTTGTTGTGACAGCGGTTTACAATGAGCAGTTCTTC.

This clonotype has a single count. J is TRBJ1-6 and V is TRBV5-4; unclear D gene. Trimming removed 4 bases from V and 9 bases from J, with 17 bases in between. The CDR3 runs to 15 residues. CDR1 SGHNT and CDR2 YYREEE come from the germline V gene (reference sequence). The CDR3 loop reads CASSLKGYIGSPLHF. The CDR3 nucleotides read TGTGCCAGCAGCCTTAAGGGTTACATCGGTTCACCCCTCCACTTT.

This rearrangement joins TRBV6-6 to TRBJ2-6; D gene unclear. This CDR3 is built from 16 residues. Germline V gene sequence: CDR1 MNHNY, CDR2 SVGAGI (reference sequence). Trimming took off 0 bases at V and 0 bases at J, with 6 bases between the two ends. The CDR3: CASSYSKLSGANVLTF. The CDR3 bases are TGTGCCAGCAGTTACTCGAAGCTCTCTGGGGCCAACGTCCTGACTTTC.

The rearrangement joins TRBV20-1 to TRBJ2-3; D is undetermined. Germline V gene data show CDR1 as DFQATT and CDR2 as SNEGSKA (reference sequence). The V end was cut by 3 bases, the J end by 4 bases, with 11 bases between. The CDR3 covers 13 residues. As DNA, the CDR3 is TGCAGTGCTAGGAATTCCGGTTCAGATACGCAGTATTTT. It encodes CSARNSGSDTQYF.

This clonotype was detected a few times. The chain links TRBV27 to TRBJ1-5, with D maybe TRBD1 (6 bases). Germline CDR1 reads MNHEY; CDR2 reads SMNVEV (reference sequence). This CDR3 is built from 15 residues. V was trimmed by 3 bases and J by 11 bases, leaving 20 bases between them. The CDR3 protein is CASSLGLTGLGAQHF. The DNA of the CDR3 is TGTGCCAGCAGTTTGGGACTGACAGGACTGGGAGCCCAGCATTTT.

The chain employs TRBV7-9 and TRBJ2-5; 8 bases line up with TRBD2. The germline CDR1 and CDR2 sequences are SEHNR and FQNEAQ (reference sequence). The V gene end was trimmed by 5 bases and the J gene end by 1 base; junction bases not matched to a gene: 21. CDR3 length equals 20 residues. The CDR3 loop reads CASSPLRGGGRTHLQETQYF. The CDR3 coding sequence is TGTGCCAGCAGCCCCTTACGGGGCGGGGGGAGAACGCACCTCCAAGAGACCCAGTACTTC.

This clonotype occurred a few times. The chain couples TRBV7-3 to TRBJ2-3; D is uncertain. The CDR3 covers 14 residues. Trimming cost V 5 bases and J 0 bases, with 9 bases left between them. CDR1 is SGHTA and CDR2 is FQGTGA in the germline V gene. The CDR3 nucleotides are TGTGCCAGCAGCGAGACAAGTAGCACAGATACGCAGTATTTT. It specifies CASSETSSTDTQYF. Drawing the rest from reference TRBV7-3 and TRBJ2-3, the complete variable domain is GAGVSQTPSNKVTEKGKYVELRCDPISGHTALYWYRQSLGQGPEFLIYFQGTGAADDSGLPNDRFFAVRPEGSVSTLKIQRTERGDSAVYLCASSETSSTDTQYFGPGTRLTVL.

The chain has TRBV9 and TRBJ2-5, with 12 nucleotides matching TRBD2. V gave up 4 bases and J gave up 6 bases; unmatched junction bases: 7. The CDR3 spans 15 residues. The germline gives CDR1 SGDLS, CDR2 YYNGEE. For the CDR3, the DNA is TGTGCCAGCAGCCAGGGGACTAGCGGGTTACAGACCCAGTACTTC. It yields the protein CASSQGTSGLQTQYF.

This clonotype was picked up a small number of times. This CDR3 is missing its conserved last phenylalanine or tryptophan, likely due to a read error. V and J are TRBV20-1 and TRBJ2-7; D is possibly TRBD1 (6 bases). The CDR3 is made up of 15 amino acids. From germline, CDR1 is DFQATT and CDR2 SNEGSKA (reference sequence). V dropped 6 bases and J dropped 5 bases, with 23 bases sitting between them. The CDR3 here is CSANRLEDRAHEQYL. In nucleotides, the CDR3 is TGCAGTGCCAATCGTCTTGAGGACAGAGCCCACGAGCAGTACTTA.

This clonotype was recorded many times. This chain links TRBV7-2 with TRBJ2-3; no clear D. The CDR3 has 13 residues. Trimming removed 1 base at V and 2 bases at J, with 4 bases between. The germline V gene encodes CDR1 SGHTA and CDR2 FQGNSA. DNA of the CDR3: TGTGCCAGCAGCTTAGTGGTCACAGATACGCAGTATTTT. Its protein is CASSLVVTDTQYF.

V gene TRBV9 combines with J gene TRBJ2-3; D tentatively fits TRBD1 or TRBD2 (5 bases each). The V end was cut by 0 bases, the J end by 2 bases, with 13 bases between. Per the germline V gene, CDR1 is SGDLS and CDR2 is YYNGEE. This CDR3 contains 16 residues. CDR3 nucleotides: TGTGCCAGCAGCGTAGGAGGGACGGAACTCACAGATACGCAGTATTTT. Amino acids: CASSVGGTELTDTQYF.

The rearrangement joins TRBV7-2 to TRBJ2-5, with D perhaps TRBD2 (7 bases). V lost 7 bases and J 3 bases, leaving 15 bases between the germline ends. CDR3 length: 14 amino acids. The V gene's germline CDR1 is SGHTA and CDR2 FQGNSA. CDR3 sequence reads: CASTGGPYKETQYF. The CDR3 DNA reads TGTGCCAGCACCGGGGGGCCTTATAAAGAGACCCAGTACTTC.

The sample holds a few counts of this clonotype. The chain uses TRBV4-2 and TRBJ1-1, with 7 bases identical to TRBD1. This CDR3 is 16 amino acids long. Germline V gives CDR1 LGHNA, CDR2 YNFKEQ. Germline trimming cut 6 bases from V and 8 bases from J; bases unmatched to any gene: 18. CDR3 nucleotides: TGTGCCAGCAGAGGACAGGCCCAAGCGAGAGGGCGCGAAGCTTTCTTT. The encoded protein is CASRGQAQARGREAFF.

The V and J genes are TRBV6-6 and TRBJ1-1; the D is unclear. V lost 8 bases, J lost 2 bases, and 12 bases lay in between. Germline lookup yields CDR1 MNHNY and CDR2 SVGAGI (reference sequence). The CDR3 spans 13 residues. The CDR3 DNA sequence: TGTGCCAGCCGACTTAGACAAAACACTGAAGCTTTCTTT. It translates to CASRLRQNTEAFF.

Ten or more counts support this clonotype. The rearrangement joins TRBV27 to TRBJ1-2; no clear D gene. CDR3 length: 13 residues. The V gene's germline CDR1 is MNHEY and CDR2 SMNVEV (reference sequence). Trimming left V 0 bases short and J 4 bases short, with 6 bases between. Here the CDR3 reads CASSLSDGYGYTF. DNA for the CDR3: TGTGCCAGCAGTTTATCTGACGGCTATGGCTACACCTTC.

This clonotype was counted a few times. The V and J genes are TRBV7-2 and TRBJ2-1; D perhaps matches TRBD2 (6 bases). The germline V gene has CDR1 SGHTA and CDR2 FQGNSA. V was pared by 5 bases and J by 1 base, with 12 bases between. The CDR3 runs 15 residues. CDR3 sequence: CASSPNAGSYNEQFF. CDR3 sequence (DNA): TGTGCCAGCAGCCCAAACGCGGGGTCCTACAATGAGCAGTTCTTC.

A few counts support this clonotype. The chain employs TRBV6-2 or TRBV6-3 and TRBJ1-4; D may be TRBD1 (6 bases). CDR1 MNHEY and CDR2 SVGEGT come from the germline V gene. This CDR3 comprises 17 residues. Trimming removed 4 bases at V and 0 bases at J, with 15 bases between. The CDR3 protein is CASSSPSRGATNEKLFF. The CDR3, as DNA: TGTGCCAGCAGTTCGCCTTCCAGGGGAGCAACTAATGAAAAACTGTTTTTT.

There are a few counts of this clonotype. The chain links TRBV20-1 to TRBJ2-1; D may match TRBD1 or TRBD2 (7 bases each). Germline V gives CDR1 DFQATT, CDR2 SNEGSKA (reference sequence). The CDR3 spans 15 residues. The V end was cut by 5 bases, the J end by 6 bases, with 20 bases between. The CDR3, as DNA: TGCAGTGCTCTCCAGGGGGTACCGGGGGGCAATGAGCAGTTCTTC. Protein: CSALQGVPGGNEQFF.

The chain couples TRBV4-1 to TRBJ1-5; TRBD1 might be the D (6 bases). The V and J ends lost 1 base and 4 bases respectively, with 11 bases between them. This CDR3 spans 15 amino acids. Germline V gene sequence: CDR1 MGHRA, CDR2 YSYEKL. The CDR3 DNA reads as TGCGCCAGCAGCCAAGTCTTCGACAGGAATCAGCCCCAGCATTTT. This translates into CASSQVFDRNQPQHF.

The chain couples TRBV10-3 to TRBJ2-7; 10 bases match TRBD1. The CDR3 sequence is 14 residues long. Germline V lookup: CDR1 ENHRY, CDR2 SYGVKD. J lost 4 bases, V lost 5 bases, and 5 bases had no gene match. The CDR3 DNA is TGTGCCATCAGTAGCGGACAGGGGGTTTACGAGCAGTACTTC. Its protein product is CAISSGQGVYEQYF.

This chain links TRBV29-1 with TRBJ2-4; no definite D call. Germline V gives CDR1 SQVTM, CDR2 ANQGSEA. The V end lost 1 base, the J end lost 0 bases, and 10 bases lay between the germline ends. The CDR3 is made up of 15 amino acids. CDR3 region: CSVEVVGSAKNIQYF. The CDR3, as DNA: TGCAGCGTTGAAGTTGTAGGATCAGCCAAAAACATTCAGTACTTC.

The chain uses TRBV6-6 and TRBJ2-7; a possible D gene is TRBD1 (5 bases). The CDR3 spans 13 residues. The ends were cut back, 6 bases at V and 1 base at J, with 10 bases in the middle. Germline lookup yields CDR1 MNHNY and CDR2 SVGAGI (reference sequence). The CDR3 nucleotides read TGTGCCAGCAGCCGGACACGATCCTACGAGCAGTACGTC. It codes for CASSRTRSYEQYV.

The CDR3 region has the DNA TGTGCCACCAGTCGGGGGGGCCTAGAAAATGAGCAGTTCTTC. Translation: CATSRGGLENEQFF. The rearrangement uses TRBV24-1 and TRBJ2-1, with 8 bases that match TRBD2. The CDR3 has 14 amino acids. CDR1 KGHDR and CDR2 SFDVKD come from the germline V gene. Trimming at V came to 6 bases and at J to 7 bases, leaving 7 bases not matched to a gene.

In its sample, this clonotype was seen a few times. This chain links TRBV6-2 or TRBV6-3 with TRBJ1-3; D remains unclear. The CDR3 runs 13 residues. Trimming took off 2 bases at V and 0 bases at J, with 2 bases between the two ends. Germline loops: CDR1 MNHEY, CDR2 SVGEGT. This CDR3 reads CASSYVSGNTIYF. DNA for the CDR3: TGTGCCAGCAGTTACGTCTCTGGAAACACCATATATTTT.

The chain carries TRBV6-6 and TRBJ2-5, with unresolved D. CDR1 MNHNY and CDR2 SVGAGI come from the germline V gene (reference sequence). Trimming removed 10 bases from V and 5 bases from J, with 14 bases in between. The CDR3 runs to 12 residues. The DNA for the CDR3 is TGTGCCACCCTCCTGGTGGGGGAGACCCAGTACTTC. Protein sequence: CATLLVGETQYF.

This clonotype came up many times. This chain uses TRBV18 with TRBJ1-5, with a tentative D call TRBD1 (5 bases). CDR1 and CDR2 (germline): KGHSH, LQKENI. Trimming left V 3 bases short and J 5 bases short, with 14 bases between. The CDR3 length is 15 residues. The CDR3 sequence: CASSPGGGADQPQHF. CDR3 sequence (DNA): TGTGCCAGCTCACCGGGGGGGGGTGCCGATCAGCCCCAGCATTTT.